This TCR beta chain was found in a study of T cells in localized non-small cell lung cancer. Here immunoSEQ multiplex PCR was the method, and the copy in TCRdb shows in-frame clones only, minus some. The table has under 1,100 clones, about 20% seen once; the top ten hold about 30%. Sample share makes this clone large. Deletions cut 5 bases from V and 4 bases from J, with 12 bases between. The germline CDR1 and CDR2 sequences are SGDLS and YYNGEE. This CDR3 has 13 residues. The material was normal lung tissue next to the tumor, obtained before any cancer treatment. The chain employs TRBV9 and TRBJ2-5; no clear D. The sequence came from a male donor aged 60 or over with stage I lung adenocarcinoma. CDR3 coding DNA: TGTGCCAGCAGTCTGGATGCGCGAGAGACCCAGTACTTC. Translated: CASSLDARETQYF.